A selection of T cell receptor beta chains follows, all from one sample in a study of cytotoxic CD8 clonotypes in ibrutinib-treated CLL. Profiled with immunoSEQ multiplex PCR; TCRdb holds only in-frame clones, not every one. The sample contains around 140,000 clones, approximately 77% of which appear only once. The sequenced sample was PBMCs, obtained after 12 months of ibrutinib treatment. Receptor source: a human donor with chronic lymphocytic leukemia. CDR3s include the opening cysteine and the closing phenylalanine or tryptophan. Fields, in order: clone size, J gene, D gene, V gene, CDR3 DNA, CDR3 protein. D genes are given only for firm matches. Some rows have no size entry. The others give once, few or many, or a class for an expanded clone.

clone_size: NA; j_call: TRBJ2-7; d_call: NA; v_call: TRBV19; cdr3_nt: TGTGCCAGTAGTATAGCAGGGAACGACTACGAGCAGTACTTC; cdr3_aa: CASSIAGNDYEQYF
clone_size: NA; j_call: TRBJ1-5; d_call: NA; v_call: TRBV19; cdr3_nt: TGTGCCAGTAGTATGGGCAGTTATAGCAATCAGCCCCAGCATTTT; cdr3_aa: CASSMGSYSNQPQHF
clone_size: few; j_call: TRBJ1-3; d_call: TRBD1; v_call: TRBV9; cdr3_nt: TGTGCCAGCAGCGCTGACAGGGGACGTGGAAACACCATATATTTT; cdr3_aa: CASSADRGRGNTIYF
clone_size: NA; j_call: TRBJ1-6; d_call: TRBD1; v_call: TRBV19; cdr3_nt: TGTGCCAGCGCGGACAGGGTAAATTCACCCCTCCACTTT; cdr3_aa: CASADRVNSPLHF
clone_size: few; j_call: TRBJ1-6; d_call: NA; v_call: TRBV5-1; cdr3_nt: TGCGCCAGCAGTGGGGGCTCCTATAATTCACCCCTCCACTTT; cdr3_aa: CASSGGSYNSPLHF
clone_size: NA; j_call: TRBJ2-5; d_call: TRBD1; v_call: TRBV10-3; cdr3_nt: TGTGCCATCAGTACTGACAGGGAAGAGACCCAGTACTTC; cdr3_aa: CAISTDREETQYF
clone_size: NA; j_call: TRBJ1-3; d_call: NA; v_call: TRBV2; cdr3_nt: TGTGCCAGCAGTGTGGGGGTTGGAAACACCATATATTTT; cdr3_aa: CASSVGVGNTIYF
clone_size: once; j_call: TRBJ1-4; d_call: NA; v_call: TRBV4-1; cdr3_nt: TGCGCCAGCAGCCAGAGCTCCGTCCTAAGTCCAACTAATGAAAAACTGTTTTTT; cdr3_aa: CASSQSSVLSPTNEKLFF
clone_size: NA; j_call: TRBJ2-7; d_call: NA; v_call: TRBV7-2; cdr3_nt: TGTGCCAGCAGCTTAGCGTCACAGGTCCGCTACGAGCAGTACTTC; cdr3_aa: CASSLASQVRYEQYF
clone_size: NA; j_call: TRBJ2-6; d_call: NA; v_call: TRBV5-1; cdr3_nt: TGCGCCAGCAGCTTGGAGGCCGGGGCCAACGTCCTGACTTTC; cdr3_aa: CASSLEAGANVLTF
clone_size: NA; j_call: TRBJ1-2; d_call: NA; v_call: TRBV5-6; cdr3_nt: TGTGCCAGCAGCTCAAGACAGGTCTCTCACTATGGCTACACCTTC; cdr3_aa: CASSSRQVSHYGYTF
clone_size: NA; j_call: TRBJ2-5; d_call: NA; v_call: TRBV4-2; cdr3_nt: TGTGCCAGCAGCCAAGTTTTAGGGGAAGAGACCCAGTACTTC; cdr3_aa: CASSQVLGEETQYF
clone_size: NA; j_call: TRBJ2-2; d_call: NA; v_call: TRBV28; cdr3_nt: TGTGCCAGCACCGATCAGGTGGCATCTCCCGGGGAGCTGTTTTTT; cdr3_aa: CASTDQVASPGELFF
clone_size: NA; j_call: TRBJ1-1; d_call: NA; v_call: TRBV7-8; cdr3_nt: TGTGCCAGCAGCTTAGCCACTGAAGCTTTCTTT; cdr3_aa: CASSLATEAFF
clone_size: NA; j_call: TRBJ1-5; d_call: NA; v_call: TRBV2; cdr3_nt: TGTGCCAGCGCGGGGCAGGTGGGCAATCAGCCCCAGCATTTT; cdr3_aa: CASAGQVGNQPQHF
clone_size: NA; j_call: TRBJ1-5; d_call: NA; v_call: TRBV18; cdr3_nt: TGTGCCAGCTCACCAGAAACAGGGTCCGATCAGCCCCAGCATTTT; cdr3_aa: CASSPETGSDQPQHF
clone_size: NA; j_call: TRBJ1-1; d_call: NA; v_call: TRBV2; cdr3_nt: TGTGCCAGCCGTCCTGAAGATCGCACTGAAGCTTTCTTT; cdr3_aa: CASRPEDRTEAFF
clone_size: NA; j_call: TRBJ2-3; d_call: TRBD2; v_call: TRBV2; cdr3_nt: TGTGCCAGCAGATTACTAGCGTACGCCTCAGATACGCAGTATTTT; cdr3_aa: CASRLLAYASDTQYF
clone_size: NA; j_call: TRBJ2-1; d_call: TRBD2; v_call: TRBV28; cdr3_nt: TGTGCCAGCAGTTCGACTAGCGGGGGGGCCAGTGAGCAGTTCTTC; cdr3_aa: CASSSTSGGASEQFF
clone_size: NA; j_call: TRBJ2-3; d_call: TRBD2; v_call: TRBV30; cdr3_nt: TGTGCCTGGAGTTGGGAGGGGACTAGCACAGATACGCAGTATTTT; cdr3_aa: CAWSWEGTSTDTQYF
clone_size: NA; j_call: TRBJ2-1; d_call: TRBD2; v_call: TRBV13; cdr3_nt: TGTGCCAGCAGCTTAGGCGGCAGCGGGGGAAACAATGAGCAGTTCTTC; cdr3_aa: CASSLGGSGGNNEQFF
clone_size: NA; j_call: TRBJ1-1; d_call: TRBD1; v_call: TRBV6-1; cdr3_nt: TGTGCCAGCAGACCCCAGGGGGTGGGCACTGAAGCTTTCTTT; cdr3_aa: CASRPQGVGTEAFF
clone_size: NA; j_call: TRBJ2-1; d_call: TRBD1; v_call: TRBV18; cdr3_nt: TGTGCCAGCTCACCAGCGACTGGACAGGGCCCCTACAATGAGCAGTTCTTC; cdr3_aa: CASSPATGQGPYNEQFF
clone_size: NA; j_call: TRBJ1-1; d_call: NA; v_call: TRBV13; cdr3_nt: TGTGCCAGCAGCTCCGGACGGGGCACTGAAGCTTTCTTT; cdr3_aa: CASSSGRGTEAFF
clone_size: NA; j_call: TRBJ2-7; d_call: NA; v_call: TRBV19; cdr3_nt: TGTGCCAGTAGTATAGGCCGGGGAACCTACGAGCAGTACTTC; cdr3_aa: CASSIGRGTYEQYF
clone_size: NA; j_call: TRBJ2-2; d_call: TRBD2; v_call: TRBV9; cdr3_nt: TGTGCCAGCAGCGTTAGCGGGAGTGAGGAGCTGTTTTTT; cdr3_aa: CASSVSGSEELFF
clone_size: NA; j_call: TRBJ2-4; d_call: TRBD2; v_call: TRBV18; cdr3_nt: TGTGCCAGCTCACTAGCTAGCGGGGGGCCGTATTCAAACATTCAGTACTTC; cdr3_aa: CASSLASGGPYSNIQYF
clone_size: once; j_call: TRBJ1-1; d_call: NA; v_call: TRBV4-3; cdr3_nt: TGCGCCAGCAGCCAGGGCACTGAAGCTTTCTTT; cdr3_aa: CASSQGTEAFF
clone_size: NA; j_call: TRBJ1-5; d_call: NA; v_call: TRBV28; cdr3_nt: TGTGCCAGCAGTTTATTCGCAGGGGCCGCTGGGGAGCCCCAGCATTTT; cdr3_aa: CASSLFAGAAGEPQHF
clone_size: NA; j_call: TRBJ2-5; d_call: TRBD2; v_call: TRBV5-1; cdr3_nt: TGCGCCAGCAGCAAGACTAGCGGCCAAGAGACCCAGTACTTC; cdr3_aa: CASSKTSGQETQYF
clone_size: NA; j_call: TRBJ2-5; d_call: NA; v_call: TRBV7-2; cdr3_nt: TGTGCCAGCAGCTTAGTAGGGAACCAAGAGACCCAGTACTTC; cdr3_aa: CASSLVGNQETQYF
clone_size: NA; j_call: TRBJ1-6; d_call: TRBD1; v_call: TRBV5-6; cdr3_nt: TGTGCCAGCAGCCCCGTGGGACAGGGGGTGAATTCACCCCTCCACTTT; cdr3_aa: CASSPVGQGVNSPLHF
clone_size: NA; j_call: TRBJ2-1; d_call: NA; v_call: TRBV9; cdr3_nt: TGTGCCAGCAGCGTAGGTGGGGCTAGTTACAATGAGCAGTTCTTC; cdr3_aa: CASSVGGASYNEQFF
clone_size: NA; j_call: TRBJ2-1; d_call: TRBD1; v_call: TRBV6-5; cdr3_nt: TGTGCCAGCAGAACAGGGGGCTCCTACAATGAGCAGTTCTTC; cdr3_aa: CASRTGGSYNEQFF
clone_size: NA; j_call: TRBJ2-3; d_call: NA; v_call: TRBV9; cdr3_nt: TGTGCCAGCAGCGTAGGGGTCTCGTTGGATACGCAGTATTTT; cdr3_aa: CASSVGVSLDTQYF
clone_size: NA; j_call: TRBJ2-7; d_call: TRBD2; v_call: TRBV5-1; cdr3_nt: TGCGCCAGCAGCTACACTAGCGGGAGCTACGAGCAGTACTTC; cdr3_aa: CASSYTSGSYEQYF
clone_size: NA; j_call: TRBJ1-2; d_call: TRBD1; v_call: TRBV7-8; cdr3_nt: TGTGCCAGCAGCCGACAGGGGTCTAACTATGGCTACACCTTC; cdr3_aa: CASSRQGSNYGYTF
clone_size: NA; j_call: TRBJ1-2; d_call: NA; v_call: TRBV28; cdr3_nt: TGTGCCAGCAGTTTACCCAGTAACTATGGCTACACCTTC; cdr3_aa: CASSLPSNYGYTF
clone_size: NA; j_call: TRBJ2-7; d_call: TRBD2; v_call: TRBV10-3; cdr3_nt: TGTGCCACCAGGCAGAGGGAGGGTGCCTACGAGCAGTACTTC; cdr3_aa: CATRQREGAYEQYF
clone_size: NA; j_call: TRBJ2-1; d_call: TRBD2; v_call: TRBV25-1; cdr3_nt: TGTGCCAGCAGTGATTCTCTAGCGGGAGGTTTCTACAATGAGCAGTTCTTC; cdr3_aa: CASSDSLAGGFYNEQFF
clone_size: NA; j_call: TRBJ1-4; d_call: NA; v_call: TRBV5-5; cdr3_nt: TGTGCCAGCAGCTCCCTTGGGACGGGTAATGAAAAACTGTTTTTT; cdr3_aa: CASSSLGTGNEKLFF
clone_size: NA; j_call: TRBJ2-1; d_call: TRBD2; v_call: TRBV6-5; cdr3_nt: TGTGCCAGCATCTCAGCGGGGTCAGCGTACAATGAGCAGTTCTTC; cdr3_aa: CASISAGSAYNEQFF
clone_size: NA; j_call: TRBJ1-5; d_call: NA; v_call: TRBV5-5; cdr3_nt: TGTGCCAGCAGCTTGGTAGGGGATCAGCCCCAGCATTTT; cdr3_aa: CASSLVGDQPQHF
clone_size: NA; j_call: TRBJ2-1; d_call: NA; v_call: TRBV4-1; cdr3_nt: TGCGCCAGCAGCCAAGGGCTGGGTGGGAGGAATGAGCAGTTCTTC; cdr3_aa: CASSQGLGGRNEQFF
clone_size: few; j_call: TRBJ2-1; d_call: NA; v_call: TRBV9; cdr3_nt: TGTGCCAGCAGCGGAAGACAGGCATGGTCCTACAATGAGCAGTTCTTC; cdr3_aa: CASSGRQAWSYNEQFF
clone_size: NA; j_call: TRBJ1-5; d_call: TRBD1; v_call: TRBV18; cdr3_nt: TGTGCCAGCTCAGATCGACAGGGAGGAATCAATCAGCCCCAGCATTTT; cdr3_aa: CASSDRQGGINQPQHF
clone_size: NA; j_call: TRBJ1-1; d_call: NA; v_call: TRBV5-1; cdr3_nt: TGCGCCAGCAGTAATACAGGGAACACTGAAGCTTTCTTT; cdr3_aa: CASSNTGNTEAFF
clone_size: NA; j_call: TRBJ2-3; d_call: TRBD2; v_call: TRBV18; cdr3_nt: TGTGCCAGCTCACCACCCAGCGGGGGGGCAGATACGCAGTATTTT; cdr3_aa: CASSPPSGGADTQYF
clone_size: NA; j_call: TRBJ1-4; d_call: TRBD1; v_call: TRBV28; cdr3_nt: TGTGCCAGCAGCCTGACAGGGGGCGAGGAAAAACTGTTTTTT; cdr3_aa: CASSLTGGEEKLFF
clone_size: NA; j_call: TRBJ1-6; d_call: NA; v_call: TRBV13; cdr3_nt: TGTGCCAGCACCTGGGGGGGGAAAGTTAATTCACCCCTCCACTTT; cdr3_aa: CASTWGGKVNSPLHF
clone_size: NA; j_call: TRBJ1-2; d_call: TRBD1; v_call: TRBV18; cdr3_nt: TGTGCCAGCTCTCGTGGACAGGACTATGGCTACACCTTC; cdr3_aa: CASSRGQDYGYTF